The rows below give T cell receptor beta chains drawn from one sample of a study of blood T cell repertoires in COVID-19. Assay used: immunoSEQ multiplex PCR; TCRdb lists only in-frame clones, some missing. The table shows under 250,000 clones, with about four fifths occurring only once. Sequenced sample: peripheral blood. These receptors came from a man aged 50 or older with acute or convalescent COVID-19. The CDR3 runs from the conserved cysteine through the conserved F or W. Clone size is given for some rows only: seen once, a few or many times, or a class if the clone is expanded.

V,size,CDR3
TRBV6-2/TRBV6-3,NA,CASSGTGGPSGQPQHF
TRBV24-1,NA,CATSAGGFNQPQHF
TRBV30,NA,CAWSGGNTEAFF
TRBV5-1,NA,CASSLTGGKTSGNTIYF
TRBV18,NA,CASSPQGYGEKLFF
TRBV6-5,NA,CASRGQTTGNTIYF
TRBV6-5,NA,CASSARDRESYEQYF
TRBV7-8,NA,CASSHRQGEASPLHF
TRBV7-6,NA,CASSPTSFSENEQFF
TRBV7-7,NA,CASSSTGRETQYF
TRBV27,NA,CASSGLTGGDEQYF
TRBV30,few,CAWRGWRGAYNEQFF
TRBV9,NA,CASSVEWAQGDQAFF
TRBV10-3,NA,CAISDLGRGSGNTIYF
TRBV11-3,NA,CASRGLAGGPRETQYF
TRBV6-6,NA,CASSRGVDSRLGSPLHF
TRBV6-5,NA,CASSPPFGVGGYTF
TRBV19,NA,CASSIKSVSGELFF
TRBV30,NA,CAWSVRGQDGYTF
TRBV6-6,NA,CASSPRQISNQPQHF
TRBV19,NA,CASSKSQGVTYNEQFF
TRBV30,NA,CACTSGGGFREQFF
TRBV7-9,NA,CASSLGQGSYNEQFF
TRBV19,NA,CASSIAGGQETQYF
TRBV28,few,CASSFFGGRRVSYYGYTF
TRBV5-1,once,CASSPAGGNQPQHF
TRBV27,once,CASSLGQYYEQYF
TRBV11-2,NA,CASSFNNEQFF
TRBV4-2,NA,CASSQGWDSEYNEQFF
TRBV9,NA,CASSVGKNPGQGIYEQYF
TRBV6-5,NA,CASLYGSSGNTIYF
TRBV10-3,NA,CAISGDSSVSPAEAFF
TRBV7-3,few,CASSTTGGNTEAFF
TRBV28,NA,CASSPGQSYEQYF
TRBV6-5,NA,CASSQARQPYTF
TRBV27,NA,CASSLREDTEAFF
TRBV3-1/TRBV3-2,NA,CASSQATSGGAYEQYF
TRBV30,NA,CAWMTGIGYTF
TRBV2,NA,CASSDGTGVLGYTF
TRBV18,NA,CASSPGQGNTYGYTF
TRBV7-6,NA,CASSPTGGGEAFF
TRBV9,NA,CASSVNPTGATTNYGYTF
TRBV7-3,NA,CASSAGPYTGELFF
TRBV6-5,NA,CASTEQGVGGYTF
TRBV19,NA,CASSPIQGLDTEAFF
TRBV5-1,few,CASSLGYGTRRINEKLFF
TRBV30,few,CAHDRGDTEAFF
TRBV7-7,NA,CASSLGPSSYNEQFF
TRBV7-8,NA,CASSLVAQGGTDTQYF
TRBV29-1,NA,CSVAREDEKLFF
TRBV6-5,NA,CASSYSGLAGADTQYF
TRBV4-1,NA,CASSQGIGGSYNEQFF
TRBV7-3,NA,CASSQGTGANVLTF
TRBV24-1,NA,CATSDTGLGNTDTQYF
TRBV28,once,CASSWTGADYNEQFF
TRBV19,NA,CASSIDRMTGGPVAQYF
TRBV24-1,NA,CATSDLQGREAFF
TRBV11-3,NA,CASTIESGVGYEQYF
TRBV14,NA,CASSLSSSYEQYF
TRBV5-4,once,CASSRAGGDQPQHF